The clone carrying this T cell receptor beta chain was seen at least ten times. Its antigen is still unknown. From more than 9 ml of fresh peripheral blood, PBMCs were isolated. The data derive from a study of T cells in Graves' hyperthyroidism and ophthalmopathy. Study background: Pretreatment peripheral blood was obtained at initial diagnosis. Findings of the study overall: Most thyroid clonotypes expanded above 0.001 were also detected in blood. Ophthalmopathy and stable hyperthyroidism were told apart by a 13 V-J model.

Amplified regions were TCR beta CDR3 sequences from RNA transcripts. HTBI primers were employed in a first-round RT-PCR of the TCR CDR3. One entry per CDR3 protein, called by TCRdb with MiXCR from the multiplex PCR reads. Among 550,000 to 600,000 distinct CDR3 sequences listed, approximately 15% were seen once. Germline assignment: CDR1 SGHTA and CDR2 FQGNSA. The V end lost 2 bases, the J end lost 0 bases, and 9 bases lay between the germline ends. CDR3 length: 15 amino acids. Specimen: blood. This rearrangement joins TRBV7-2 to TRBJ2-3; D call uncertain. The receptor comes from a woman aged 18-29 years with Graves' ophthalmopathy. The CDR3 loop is CASSLYATSTDTQYF. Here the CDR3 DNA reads TGTGCCAGCAGCTTATACGCTACCAGCACAGATACGCAGTATTTT.